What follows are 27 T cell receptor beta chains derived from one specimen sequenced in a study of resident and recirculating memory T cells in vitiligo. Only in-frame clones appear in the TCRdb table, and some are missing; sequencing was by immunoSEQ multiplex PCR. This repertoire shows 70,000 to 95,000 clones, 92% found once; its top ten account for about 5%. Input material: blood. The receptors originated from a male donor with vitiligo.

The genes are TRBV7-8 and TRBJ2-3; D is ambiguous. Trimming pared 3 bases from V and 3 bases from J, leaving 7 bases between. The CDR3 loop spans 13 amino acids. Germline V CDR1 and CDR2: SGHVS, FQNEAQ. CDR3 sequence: CASSFSVTDTQYF. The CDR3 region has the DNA TGTGCCAGCAGCTTTTCGGTTACAGATACGCAGTATTTT.

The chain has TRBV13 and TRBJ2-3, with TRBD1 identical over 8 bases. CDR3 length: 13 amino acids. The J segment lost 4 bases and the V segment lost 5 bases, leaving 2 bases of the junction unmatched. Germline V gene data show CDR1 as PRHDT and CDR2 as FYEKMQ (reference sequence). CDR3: CASSPQGADTQYF. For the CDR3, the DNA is TGTGCCAGCAGCCCACAGGGGGCAGATACGCAGTATTTT.

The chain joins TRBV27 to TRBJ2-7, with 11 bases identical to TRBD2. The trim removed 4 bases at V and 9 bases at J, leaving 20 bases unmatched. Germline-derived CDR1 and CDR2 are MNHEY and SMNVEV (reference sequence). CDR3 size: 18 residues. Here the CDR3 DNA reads TGTGCCAGCAGTTCCTACCAATCTACTAGCGGGAGAGGTTTGGGGCAGTACTTC. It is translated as CASSSYQSTSGRGLGQYF.

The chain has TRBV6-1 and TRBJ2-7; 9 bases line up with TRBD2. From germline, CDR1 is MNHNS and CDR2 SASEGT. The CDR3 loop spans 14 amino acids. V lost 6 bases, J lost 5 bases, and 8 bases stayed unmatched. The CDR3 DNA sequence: TGTGCCAGCAGAATGGGACTAGCTTACCACGAGCAGTACTTC. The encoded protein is CASRMGLAYHEQYF.

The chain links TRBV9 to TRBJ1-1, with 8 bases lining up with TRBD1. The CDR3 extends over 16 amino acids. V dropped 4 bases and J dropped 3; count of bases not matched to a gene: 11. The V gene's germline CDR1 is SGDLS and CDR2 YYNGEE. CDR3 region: CASSPLLGQAYTEAFF. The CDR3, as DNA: TGTGCCAGCAGCCCCCTTCTGGGACAGGCGTACACTGAAGCTTTCTTT.

In DNA, the CDR3 is TGTGCCAGCAGCTCAAGCCCGAACACTGAAGCTTTCTTT. It specifies CASSSSPNTEAFF. This sequence joins TRBV7-2 and TRBJ1-1; no clear D. CDR3 length: 13 amino acids. Trimming left V 4 bases short and J 1 base short, with 7 bases between. CDR1 and CDR2 from the germline V gene are SGHTA and FQGNSA.

The CDR3 here is CASGADSYNEQFF. The DNA of the CDR3 is TGTGCCAGCGGGGCGGACTCCTACAATGAGCAGTTCTTC. J is TRBJ2-1 and V is TRBV27, with TRBD1 as a possible D gene (5 bases). Looked up from germline, CDR1 is MNHEY and CDR2 is SMNVEV (reference sequence). The V end lost 8 bases, the J end lost 0 bases, and 8 bases lay between the germline ends. This CDR3 is built from 13 residues.

CDR3 protein: CATGLAGGPGELFF. In DNA form, the CDR3 reads TGTGCCACCGGACTAGCGGGAGGGCCCGGGGAGCTGTTTTTT. The gene calls are TRBV25-1 and TRBJ2-2; 15 bases map to TRBD2. CDR1 is MGHDK, CDR2 SYGVNS, per germline. The CDR3 runs 14 residues. The junction had 3 bases not matched to a gene; V was cut back by 10 bases and J by 6 bases.

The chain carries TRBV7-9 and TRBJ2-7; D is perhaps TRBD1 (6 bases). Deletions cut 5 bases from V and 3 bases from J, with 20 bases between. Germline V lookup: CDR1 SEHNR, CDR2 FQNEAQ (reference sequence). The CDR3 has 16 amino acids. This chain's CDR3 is CASSPTDSSLGYEQYF. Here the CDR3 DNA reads TGTGCCAGCAGCCCGACGGACAGTTCCCTGGGCTACGAGCAGTACTTC.

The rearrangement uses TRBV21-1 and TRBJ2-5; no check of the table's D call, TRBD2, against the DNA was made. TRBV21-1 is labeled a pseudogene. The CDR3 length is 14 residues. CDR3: CASSKRGGGETQYF. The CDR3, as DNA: TGTGCCAGCAGCAAACGGGGGGGAGGGGAGACCCAGTACTTC.

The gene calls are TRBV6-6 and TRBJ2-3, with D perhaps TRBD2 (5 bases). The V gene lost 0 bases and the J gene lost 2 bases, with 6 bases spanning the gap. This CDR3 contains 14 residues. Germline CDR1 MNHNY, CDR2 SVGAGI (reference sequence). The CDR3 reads CASSYSRDTDTQYF. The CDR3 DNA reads TGTGCCAGCAGTTACTCGAGGGACACAGATACGCAGTATTTT.

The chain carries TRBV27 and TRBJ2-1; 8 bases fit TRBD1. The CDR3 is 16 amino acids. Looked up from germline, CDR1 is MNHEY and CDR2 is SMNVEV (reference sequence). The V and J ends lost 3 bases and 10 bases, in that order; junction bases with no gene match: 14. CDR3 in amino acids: CASSFLQGATRREQFF. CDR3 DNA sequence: TGTGCCAGCAGTTTTTTGCAGGGGGCGACGCGCAGGGAGCAGTTCTTC.

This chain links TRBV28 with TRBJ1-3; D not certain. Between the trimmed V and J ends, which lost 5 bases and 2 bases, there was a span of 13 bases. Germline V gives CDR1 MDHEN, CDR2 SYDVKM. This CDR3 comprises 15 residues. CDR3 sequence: CASSTTGFAGNTIYF. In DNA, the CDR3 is TGTGCCAGCAGTACTACGGGGTTCGCTGGAAACACCATATATTTT.

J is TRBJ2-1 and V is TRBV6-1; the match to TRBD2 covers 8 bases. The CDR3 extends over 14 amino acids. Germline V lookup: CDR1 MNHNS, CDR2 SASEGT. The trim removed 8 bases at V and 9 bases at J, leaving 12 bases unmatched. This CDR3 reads CASELSGMSGEQFF. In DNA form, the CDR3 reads TGTGCCAGCGAGCTTAGCGGGATGTCGGGTGAGCAGTTCTTC.

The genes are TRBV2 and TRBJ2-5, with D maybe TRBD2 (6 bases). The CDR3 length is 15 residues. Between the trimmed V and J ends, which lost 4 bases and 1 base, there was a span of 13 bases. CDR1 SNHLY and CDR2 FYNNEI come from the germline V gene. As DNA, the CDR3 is TGTGCCAGCAGTGCGGACGGGGGTAGCCAAGAGACCCAGTACTTC. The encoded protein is CASSADGGSQETQYF.

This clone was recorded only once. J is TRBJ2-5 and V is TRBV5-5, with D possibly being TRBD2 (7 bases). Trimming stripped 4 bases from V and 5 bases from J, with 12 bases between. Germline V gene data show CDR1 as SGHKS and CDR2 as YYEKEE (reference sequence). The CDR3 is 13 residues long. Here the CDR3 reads CASSGGGYETQYF. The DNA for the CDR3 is TGTGCCAGCAGCGGGGGGGGCTATGAGACCCAGTACTTC.

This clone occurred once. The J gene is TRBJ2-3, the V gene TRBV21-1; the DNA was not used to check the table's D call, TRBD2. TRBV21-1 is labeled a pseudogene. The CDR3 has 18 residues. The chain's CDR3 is CASSKAIGLARITDTQYF. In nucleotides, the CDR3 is TGTGCCAGCAGCAAAGCGATCGGACTAGCGAGAATCACAGATACGCAGTATTTT.

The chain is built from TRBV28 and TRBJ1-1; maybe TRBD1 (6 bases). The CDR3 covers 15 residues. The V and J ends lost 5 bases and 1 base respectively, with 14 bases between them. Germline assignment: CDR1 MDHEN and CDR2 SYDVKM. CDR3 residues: CASSAPGAGNTEAFF. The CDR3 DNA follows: TGTGCCAGCAGTGCCCCAGGGGCGGGGAACACTGAAGCTTTCTTT. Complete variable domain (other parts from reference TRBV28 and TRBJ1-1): DVKVTQSSRYLVKRTGEKVFLECVQDMDHENMFWYRQDPGLGLRLIYFSYDVKMKEKGDIPEGYSVSREKKERFSLILESASTNQTSMYLCASSAPGAGNTEAFFGQGTRLTVV.

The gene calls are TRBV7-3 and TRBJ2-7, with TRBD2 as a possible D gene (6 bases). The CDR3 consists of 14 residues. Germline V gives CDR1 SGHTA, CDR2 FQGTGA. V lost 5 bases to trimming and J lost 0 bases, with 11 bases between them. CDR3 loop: CASSPGAGSYEQYF. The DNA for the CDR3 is TGTGCCAGCAGCCCGGGAGCCGGCTCCTACGAGCAGTACTTC.

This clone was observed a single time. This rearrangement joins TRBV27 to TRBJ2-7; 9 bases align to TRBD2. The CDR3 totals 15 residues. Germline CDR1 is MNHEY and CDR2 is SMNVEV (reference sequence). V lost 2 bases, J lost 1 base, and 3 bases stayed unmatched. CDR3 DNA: TGTGCCAGCAGTTTACTAGCGGGACTTTCCTACGAGCAGTACTTC. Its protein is CASSLLAGLSYEQYF.

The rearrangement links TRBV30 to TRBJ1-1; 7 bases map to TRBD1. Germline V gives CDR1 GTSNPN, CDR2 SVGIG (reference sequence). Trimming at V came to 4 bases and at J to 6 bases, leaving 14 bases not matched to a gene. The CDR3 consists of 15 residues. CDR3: CAWIPVQGESAEAFF. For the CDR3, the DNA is TGTGCCTGGATTCCGGTCCAGGGGGAATCAGCTGAAGCTTTCTTT.

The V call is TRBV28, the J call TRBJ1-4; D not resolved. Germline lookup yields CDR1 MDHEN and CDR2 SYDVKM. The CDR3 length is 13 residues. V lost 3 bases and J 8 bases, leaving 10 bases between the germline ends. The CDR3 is CASSFSGREKLFF. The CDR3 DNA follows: TGTGCCAGCAGTTTTTCGGGTAGAGAAAAACTGTTTTTT.

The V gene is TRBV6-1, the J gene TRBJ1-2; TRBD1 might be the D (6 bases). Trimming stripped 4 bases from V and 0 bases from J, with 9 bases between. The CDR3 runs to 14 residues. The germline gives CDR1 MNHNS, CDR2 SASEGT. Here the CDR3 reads CASSGRGSNYGYTF. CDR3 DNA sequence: TGTGCCAGCAGTGGCAGGGGATCTAACTATGGCTACACCTTC.

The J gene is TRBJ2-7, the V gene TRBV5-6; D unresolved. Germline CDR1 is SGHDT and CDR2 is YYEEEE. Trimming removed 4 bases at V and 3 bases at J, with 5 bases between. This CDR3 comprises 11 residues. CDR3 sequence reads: CASSLYYEQYF. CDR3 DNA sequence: TGTGCCAGCAGCCTATACTACGAGCAGTACTTC.

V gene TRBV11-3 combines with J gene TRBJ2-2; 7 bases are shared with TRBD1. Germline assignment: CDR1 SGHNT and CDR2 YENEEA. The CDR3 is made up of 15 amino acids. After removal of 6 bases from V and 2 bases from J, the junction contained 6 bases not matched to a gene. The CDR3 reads CASRYDRANTGELFF. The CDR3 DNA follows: TGTGCCAGCAGATATGACAGGGCAAACACCGGGGAGCTGTTTTTT.

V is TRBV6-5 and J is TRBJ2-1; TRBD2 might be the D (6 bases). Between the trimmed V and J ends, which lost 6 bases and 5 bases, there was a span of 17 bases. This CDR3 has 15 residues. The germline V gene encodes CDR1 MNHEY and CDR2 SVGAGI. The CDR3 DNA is TGTGCCAGCAGACGGGACTCCTGGCCGGACAATGAGCAGTTCTTC. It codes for CASRRDSWPDNEQFF.

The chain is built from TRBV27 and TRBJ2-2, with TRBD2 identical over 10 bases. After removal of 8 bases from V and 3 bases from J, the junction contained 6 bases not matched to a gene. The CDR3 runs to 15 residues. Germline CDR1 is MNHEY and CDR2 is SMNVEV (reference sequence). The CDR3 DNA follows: TGTGCCAGCGGCGAACTAGCGGGATACACCGGGGAGCTGTTTTTT. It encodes CASGELAGYTGELFF.